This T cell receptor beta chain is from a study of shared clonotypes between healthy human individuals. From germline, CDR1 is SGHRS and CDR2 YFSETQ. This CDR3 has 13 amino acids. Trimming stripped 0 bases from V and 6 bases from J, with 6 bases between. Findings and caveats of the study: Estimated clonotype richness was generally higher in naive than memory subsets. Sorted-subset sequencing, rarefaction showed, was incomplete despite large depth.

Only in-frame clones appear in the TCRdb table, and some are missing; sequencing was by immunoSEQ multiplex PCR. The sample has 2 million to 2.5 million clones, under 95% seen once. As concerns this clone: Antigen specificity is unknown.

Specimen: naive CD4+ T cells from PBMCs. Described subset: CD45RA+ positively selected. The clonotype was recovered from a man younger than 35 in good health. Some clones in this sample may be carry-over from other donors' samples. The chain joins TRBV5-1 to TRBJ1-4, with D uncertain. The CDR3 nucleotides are TGCGCCAGCAGCTTGGAAACGGATGAAAAACTGTTTTTT. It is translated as CASSLETDEKLFF.